One and the same sample provided the 4 T cell receptor beta chains below, sequenced in a study of T cell changes during pregnancy in multiple sclerosis. Clones were sequenced by immunoSEQ multiplex PCR, and TCRdb holds only the in-frame ones, with some missing. The data contain roughly 87,000 clones, approximately 92% of them seen just once; the ten biggest clones take up about 1.3%. This specimen consisted of peripheral blood, obtained in the third trimester of pregnancy. These TCRs come from a female donor in good health, enrolled as a control in a pregnancy study.

The chain links TRBV5-1 to TRBJ1-2, with TRBD1 matching 7 bases. Per germline, CDR1 SGHRS and CDR2 YFSETQ. The CDR3 loop spans 15 amino acids. After removal of 4 bases from V and 5 bases from J, the junction contained 11 bases not matched to a gene. CDR3 in DNA: TGCGCCAGCAGCCCCCAGGGCGGGACAGAATATGGCTACACCTTC. It codes for CASSPQGGTEYGYTF.

V gene TRBV5-1 combines with J gene TRBJ1-1; the match to TRBD1 covers 9 bases. CDR3 length equals 13 residues. Unmatched junction bases numbered 4, after V lost 5 bases and J lost 5 bases. Per the germline V gene, CDR1 is SGHRS and CDR2 is YFSETQ. In DNA, the CDR3 is TGCGCCAGCAGACTTGGACAGGGGACTGAAGCTTTCTTT. The encoded protein is CASRLGQGTEAFF.

The rearrangement uses TRBV5-5 and TRBJ2-1; 8 bases fit TRBD2. CDR3 length: 15 residues. CDR1 and CDR2 (germline): SGHKS, YYEKEE (reference sequence). V was pared by 2 bases and J by 5 bases, with 6 bases of the junction left unmatched. The CDR3 spells CASSLRLATHNEQFF. Here the CDR3 DNA reads TGTGCCAGCAGCTTAAGACTAGCGACCCACAATGAGCAGTTCTTC.

The CDR3 protein is CSVGQTNREQYF. The CDR3 DNA reads as TGCAGCGTTGGGCAGACAAATAGGGAGCAGTACTTC. The gene calls are TRBV29-1 and TRBJ2-7, with D hard to call. The length of the CDR3 is 12 residues. Trimming took off 4 bases at V and 7 bases at J, with 14 bases between the two ends. Germline values: CDR1 SQVTM, CDR2 ANQGSEA.